This T cell receptor beta chain is drawn from a study of regulatory T cells in long-lasting Graves disease. Findings and caveats of the study: Newly diagnosed patients shared about a thousand public clonotypes; persistent patients shared some 2,700.

Trimming removed 1 base from V and 6 bases from J; junction bases left unmatched: 6. This CDR3 contains 15 residues. In its sample, this clonotype was seen many times. Its antigen remains unidentified. TCR beta libraries were built with iRepertoire HTBI primers and Arm-PCR of CDR3 regions. In TCRdb, the multiplex PCR reads were re-called with MiXCR into one record per CDR3 protein. The sample lists over 250,000 distinct CDR3 sequences, approximately 20% seen once, with more than 55% in the top ten. The time point was: persistent/refractory GD, antithyroid drugs over 5 years with positive TRAb. The TCR library was made from RNA extracted from PBMCs.

The V and J genes are TRBV12-3 or TRBV12-4 and TRBJ1-1, with TRBD1 identical over 9 bases. The specimen was peripheral blood mononuclear cells (PBMCs), collected when the disease was refractory, from a patient treated with antithyroid drugs. This TCR derives from a female donor with Graves disease. The CDR3 region is CASSLGTGDISEAFF. The CDR3 region has the DNA TGTGCCAGCAGTTTAGGGACAGGGGACATTTCTGAAGCTTTCTTT.